This is a list of T cell receptor beta chains from one sample in a study of neurological immune-mediated disorders. In TCRdb, the 5' RACE reads were re-called with MiXCR into one record per CDR3 protein. The table lists roughly 59,000 distinct CDR3 sequences, roughly 5.6% of them singletons. Sequencing was carried out using PBMCs. Receptors originate from a human donor with multiple sclerosis. The donor label of this sample is uncertain. The CDR3 runs from the conserved cysteine through the conserved F or W. Fields, in order: D gene, V gene, clone size, J gene, CDR3 protein, CDR3 DNA. D genes are given only for firm matches. Only part of the rows carry a size: once, few, many, or a class if the clone is expanded.

.	TRBV5-1	.	TRBJ1-1	CASSLWGSTEAFF	TGCGCCAGCAGCTTGTGGGGAAGTACTGAAGCTTTCTTT
.	TRBV24-1	many	TRBJ2-1	CATSDLHDTYNEQFF	TGTGCCACCAGTGATTTGCACGACACCTACAATGAGCAGTTCTTC
.	TRBV7-2	many	TRBJ1-1	CASSPPTVNTEAFF	TGTGCCAGCAGCCCCCCGACGGTGAACACTGAAGCTTTCTTT
TRBD1	TRBV5-1	many	TRBJ2-3	CASGPRRTGLDRTDTQYF	TGCGCCAGCGGACCCCGCCGGACAGGCCTGGATAGAACAGATACGCAGTATTTT
.	TRBV29-1	many	TRBJ2-3	CSGEVDTQYF	TGCAGCGGGGAGGTAGATACGCAGTATTTT
TRBD1	TRBV6-5	many	TRBJ2-7	CASSYGQGTHEQYF	TGTGCCAGCAGTTACGGACAGGGGACCCACGAGCAGTACTTC
TRBD2	TRBV7-9	many	TRBJ2-5	CASSSGLAEETQYF	TGTGCCAGCAGCTCGGGACTAGCGGAAGAGACCCAGTACTTC
.	TRBV5-1	many	TRBJ1-1	CASRPGPLNTEAFF	TGCGCCAGCAGACCGGGACCGCTGAACACTGAAGCTTTCTTT
.	TRBV20-1	many	TRBJ2-3	CSASQPDTQYF	TGCAGTGCTAGTCAGCCCGATACGCAGTATTTT
.	TRBV20-1	.	TRBJ1-1	CSAGGWDTEAFF	TGCAGTGCAGGGGGTTGGGACACTGAAGCTTTCTTT
TRBD1	TRBV3-1	many	TRBJ2-3	CASSYRGTDTQYF	TGTGCCAGCAGCTACAGGGGAACAGATACGCAGTATTTT
.	TRBV5-1	many	TRBJ1-1	CASSLDRERHTEAFF	TGCGCCAGCAGCTTGGACAGGGAAAGGCACACTGAAGCTTTCTTT
TRBD1	TRBV5-8	many	TRBJ1-6	CASSSGQGNSPLHF	TGTGCCAGCAGCTCGGGACAGGGAAATTCACCCCTCCACTTT
.	TRBV5-1	many	TRBJ2-2	CASSPGYTGELFF	TGCGCCAGCAGCCCAGGTTACACCGGGGAGCTGTTTTTT
.	TRBV20-1	many	TRBJ1-2	CSAPSGGYTF	TGCAGTGCTCCCTCTGGGGGCTACACCTTC
TRBD2	TRBV10-3	many	TRBJ2-5	CAIGRASGAEETQYF	TGTGCCATCGGGAGGGCTAGTGGGGCGGAGGAGACCCAGTACTTC
.	TRBV3-1	few	TRBJ2-1	CASSQYQDNEQFF	TGTGCCAGCAGCCAATACCAAGACAATGAGCAGTTCTTC
TRBD2	TRBV6-2/TRBV6-3	many	TRBJ2-3	CASSYEASGGQDTQYF	TGTGCCAGCAGTTACGAGGCTAGCGGGGGGCAAGATACGCAGTATTTT
.	TRBV12-3/TRBV12-4	many	TRBJ2-7	CASTPQGGRGRLEQYF	TGTGCCAGCACTCCCCAAGGGGGGCGGGGCCGGCTCGAGCAGTACTTC
.	TRBV20-1	many	TRBJ2-3	CSARDGGQDTQYF	TGCAGTGCTAGAGATGGGGGCCAAGATACGCAGTATTTT
.	TRBV7-9	many	TRBJ1-4	CASSSRQNEKLFF	TGTGCCAGCAGCTCCCGACAGAATGAAAAACTGTTTTTT
.	TRBV20-1	many	TRBJ2-5	CSARDRVRGREETQYF	TGCAGTGCTAGAGATCGAGTGCGGGGAAGAGAAGAGACCCAGTACTTC
TRBD2	TRBV5-8	many	TRBJ2-3	CASSSGTSGVSFGTDTQYF	TGTGCCAGCAGCAGCGGGACTAGCGGGGTGAGCTTTGGCACAGATACGCAGTATTTT
.	TRBV5-1	.	TRBJ2-3	CASSPQGSTDTQYF	TGCGCCAGCAGCCCCCAGGGGAGCACAGATACGCAGTATTTT